This TCR beta chain was recovered during a study of PD-L1 blockade in urothelial cancer (dated by TCRdb to 2016 to 2017). Turning to the overall study: Every patient began therapy around 2014 and was given atezolizumab 1,200 mg intravenously every 3 weeks. About 90% of the 29 patients were identified as males with urothelial cancer of bladder origin, and a prior smoking history was reported by 18 of 29 patients. Patients had an ECOG performance status of 0 or 1 and had received between 0 and 3 prior chemotherapy regimens. Blood samples were analyzed at 3 weeks after treatment start (second dose) and at 6 weeks after treatment start. Blood samples gave a median of around 140,000 T cells and 80,000 to 95,000 unique TCRs, with a median clonality of 0.080. The study was an exploratory multi-omic analysis of somatic, immune and clinical correlates of response to PD-L1 blockade with atezolizumab in urothelial cancer. Pretreatment tumor samples and matched peripheral blood, collected serially before and after atezolizumab treatment, underwent TCR sequencing. Durable clinical benefit meant progression-free survival longer than 6 months, and TCR features were also tested against progression-free and overall survival. In the same patients who had TCR sequencing, pretreatment tumors also underwent whole exome sequencing and RNA sequencing. Durable clinical benefit was achieved by nine patients but not by the remaining 20. Some 30 patients had pretreatment blood TCR-seq, 24 had at least one posttreatment blood collection, and 24 had tumor TCR-seq. Study-level results and caveats: Patients with durable benefit showed greater expansion of tumor-associated TCR clones in peripheral blood 3 weeks after starting treatment (n of about 20, p = 0.022). Because the sample size was small (n ≈ 29) and many exploratory analyses were performed, the results are intended to be hypothesis-generating. Improved progression-free and overall survival was associated with having pretreatment peripheral blood TCR clonality below the median.

Synthetic TCR analog templates were spiked into each PCR so that absolute template abundance could be estimated from read counts. Using the immunoSEQ assay, TCRbeta CDR3 regions were amplified from genomic DNA with bias-controlled V and J gene primers. Sequencing of rearranged TCRbeta segments was performed at approximately 20X coverage. From the authors' description of their analysis: Sequencing errors were corrected by clustering and CDR3s were annotated against IMGT to assign V, D and J genes. Downstream analyses used only productive TCRbeta rearrangements and left out out-of-frame or stop-codon sequences. To compute clonality, Shannon entropy was normalized by the log of the number of unique productive sequences and then subtracted from one. Clones differing between time points or between blood and tumor were identified using Fisher's exact test with Benjamini-Hochberg correction, with an adjusted p below 0.01 applied as the threshold. TCRdb mirrors the immuneACCESS table, restricted to in-frame sequences. Some clones are absent from its copies; in checked studies, under half trace to an unresolved V gene, and the reason for the others is unknown. V, J and clone size are taken as reported in that table, and D and trimming were inferred from the DNA itself. The sample profile shows 90,000 or so clones; about 89% of them were found once. The top ten clones comprise around 1% of the sample.

The intended sense of this specimen's time point label: pretreatment peripheral blood. The cohort comprised nearly 30 patients with locally advanced or metastatic urothelial carcinoma treated at Memorial Sloan Kettering on a trial protocol. Peripheral blood mononuclear cells were collected pretreatment and during treatment, with between 1 and 8 total time points per patient. The Qiagen DNeasy Blood extraction kit was used to purify genomic DNA from total PBMCs and tumor samples. Collected pretreatment and during treatment, PBMCs were isolated and stored as previously described. Comments on this clone: Its binding antigen is unknown. Per-base qualities were not stored, and no clone one base away is much larger.

For CDR1 and CDR2, the germline V gene lists SGHDT and YYEEEE. V is trimmed back by 2 bases and J by 7 bases, and the junction contains 12 bases that no gene match accounts for. From its cysteine to its phenylalanine, the CDR3 spans 16 amino acids. Solely the CDR3 DNA is kept, with 48 bases framed from the first base. The chain is made from TRBV5-6 and TRBJ1-2, with 9 middle bases fitting TRBD1. Source: PBMCs, taken around atezolizumab (anti-PD-L1) treatment. This clonotype was obtained from a woman older than 75 with urothelial cancer. The DNA sequence is TGTGCCAGCAGCTTTACAACGACCGGGACAGGGAGTGGCTACACCTTC. Translated, it gives CASSFTTTGTGSGYTF.